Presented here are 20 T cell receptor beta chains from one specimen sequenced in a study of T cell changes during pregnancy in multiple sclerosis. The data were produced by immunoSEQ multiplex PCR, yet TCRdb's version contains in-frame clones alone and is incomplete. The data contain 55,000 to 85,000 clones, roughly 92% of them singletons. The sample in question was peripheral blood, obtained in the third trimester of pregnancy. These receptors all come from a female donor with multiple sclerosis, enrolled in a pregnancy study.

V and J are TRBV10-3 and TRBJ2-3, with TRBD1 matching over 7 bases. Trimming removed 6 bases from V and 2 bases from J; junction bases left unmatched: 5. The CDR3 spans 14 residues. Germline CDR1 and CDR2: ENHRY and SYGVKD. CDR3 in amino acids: CAISDRATTDTQYF. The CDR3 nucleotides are TGTGCCATCAGCGACAGGGCCACCACAGATACGCAGTATTTT.

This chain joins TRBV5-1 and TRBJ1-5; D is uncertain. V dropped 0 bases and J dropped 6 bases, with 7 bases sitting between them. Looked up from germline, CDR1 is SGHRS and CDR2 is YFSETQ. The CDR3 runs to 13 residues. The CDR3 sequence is CASSLGEGQPQHF. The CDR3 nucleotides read TGCGCCAGCAGCTTGGGGGAGGGTCAGCCCCAGCATTTT. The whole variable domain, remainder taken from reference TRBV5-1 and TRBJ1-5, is KAGVTQTPRYLIKTRGQQVTLSCSPISGHRSVSWYQQTPGQGLQFLFEYFSETQRNKGNFPGRFSGRQFSNSRSEMNVSTLELGDSALYLCASSLGEGQPQHFGDGTRLSIL.

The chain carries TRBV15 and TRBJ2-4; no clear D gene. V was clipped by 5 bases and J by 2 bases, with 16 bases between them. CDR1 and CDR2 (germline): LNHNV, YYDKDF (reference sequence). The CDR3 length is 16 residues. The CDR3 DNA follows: TGTGCCACCAGCCAATCCCCACTAAGGTCCAAAAACATTCAGTACTTC. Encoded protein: CATSQSPLRSKNIQYF. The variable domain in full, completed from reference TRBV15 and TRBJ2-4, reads DAMVIQNPRYQVTQFGKPVTLSCSQTLNHNVMYWYQQKSSQAPKLLFHYYDKDFNNEADTPDNFQSRRPNTSFCFLDIRSPGLGDTAMYLCATSQSPLRSKNIQYFGAGTRLSVL.

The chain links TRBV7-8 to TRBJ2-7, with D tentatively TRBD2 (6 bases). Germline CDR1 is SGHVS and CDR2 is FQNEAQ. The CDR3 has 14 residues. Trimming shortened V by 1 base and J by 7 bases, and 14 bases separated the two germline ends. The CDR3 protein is CASSLEGWRGEQYF. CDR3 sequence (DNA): TGTGCCAGCAGCTTAGAGGGGTGGAGGGGAGAGCAGTACTTC.

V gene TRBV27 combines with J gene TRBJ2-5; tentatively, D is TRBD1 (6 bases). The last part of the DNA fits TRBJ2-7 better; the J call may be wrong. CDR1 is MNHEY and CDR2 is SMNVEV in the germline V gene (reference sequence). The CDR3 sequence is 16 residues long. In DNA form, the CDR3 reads TGTGCCAGCAGTTTAACCGGCAGGGGAAGCTCCTACGAGCAGTACTTC. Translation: CASSLTGRGSSYEQYF.

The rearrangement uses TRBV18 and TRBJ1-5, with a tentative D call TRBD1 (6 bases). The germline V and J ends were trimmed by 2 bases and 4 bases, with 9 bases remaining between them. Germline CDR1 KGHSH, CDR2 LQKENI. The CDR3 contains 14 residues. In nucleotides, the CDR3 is TGTGCCAGCTCACCAGGGGGCTCAAATCAGCCCCAGCATTTT. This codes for CASSPGGSNQPQHF.

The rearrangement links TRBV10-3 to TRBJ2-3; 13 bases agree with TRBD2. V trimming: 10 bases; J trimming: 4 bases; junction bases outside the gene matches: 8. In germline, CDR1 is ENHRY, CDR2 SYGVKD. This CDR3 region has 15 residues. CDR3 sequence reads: CATGLAGVDADTQYF. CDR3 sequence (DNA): TGTGCCACAGGACTAGCGGGAGTTGACGCAGATACGCAGTATTTT.

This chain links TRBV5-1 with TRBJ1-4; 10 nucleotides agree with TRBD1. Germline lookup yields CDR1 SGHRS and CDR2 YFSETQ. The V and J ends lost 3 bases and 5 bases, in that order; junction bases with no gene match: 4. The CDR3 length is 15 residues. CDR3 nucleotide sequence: TGCGCCAGCAGCTCACGACAGGGGGCGAATGAAAAACTGTTTTTT. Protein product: CASSSRQGANEKLFF. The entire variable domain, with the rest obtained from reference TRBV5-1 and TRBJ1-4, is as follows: KAGVTQTPRYLIKTRGQQVTLSCSPISGHRSVSWYQQTPGQGLQFLFEYFSETQRNKGNFPGRFSGRQFSNSRSEMNVSTLELGDSALYLCASSSRQGANEKLFFGSGTQLSVL.

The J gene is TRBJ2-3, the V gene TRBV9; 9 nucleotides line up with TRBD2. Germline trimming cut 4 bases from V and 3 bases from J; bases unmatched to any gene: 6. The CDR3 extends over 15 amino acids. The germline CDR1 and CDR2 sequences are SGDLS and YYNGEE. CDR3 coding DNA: TGTGCCAGCAGCAGACTGACTAGCGGTACAGATACGCAGTATTTT. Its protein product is CASSRLTSGTDTQYF.

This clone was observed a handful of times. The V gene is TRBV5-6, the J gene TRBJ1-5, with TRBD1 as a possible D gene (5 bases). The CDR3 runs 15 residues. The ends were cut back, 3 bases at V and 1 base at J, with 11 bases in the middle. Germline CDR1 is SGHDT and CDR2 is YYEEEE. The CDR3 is CASSYTGRSNQPQHF. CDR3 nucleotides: TGTGCCAGCAGCTACACAGGAAGGAGCAATCAGCCCCAGCATTTT.

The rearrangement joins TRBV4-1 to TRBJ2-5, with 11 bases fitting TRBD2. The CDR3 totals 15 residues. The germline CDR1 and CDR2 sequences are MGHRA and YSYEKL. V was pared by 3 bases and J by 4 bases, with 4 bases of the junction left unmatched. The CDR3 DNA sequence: TGCGCCAGCAGCCATCTCGGGACTAGCGGAGAGACCCAGTACTTC. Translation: CASSHLGTSGETQYF.

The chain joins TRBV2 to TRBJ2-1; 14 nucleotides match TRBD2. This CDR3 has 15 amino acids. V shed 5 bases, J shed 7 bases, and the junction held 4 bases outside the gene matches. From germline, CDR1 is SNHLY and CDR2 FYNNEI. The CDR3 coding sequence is TGTGCCAGCAGTAGCGGGACTAGCGGGAGTAATGAGCAGTTCTTC. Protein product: CASSSGTSGSNEQFF.

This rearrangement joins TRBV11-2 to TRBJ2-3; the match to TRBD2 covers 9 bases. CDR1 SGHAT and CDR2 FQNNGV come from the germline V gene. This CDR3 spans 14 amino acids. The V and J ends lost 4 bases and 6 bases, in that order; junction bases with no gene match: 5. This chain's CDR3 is CASSWTSVGDTQYF. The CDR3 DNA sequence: TGTGCCAGCAGCTGGACTAGCGTAGGCGATACGCAGTATTTT.

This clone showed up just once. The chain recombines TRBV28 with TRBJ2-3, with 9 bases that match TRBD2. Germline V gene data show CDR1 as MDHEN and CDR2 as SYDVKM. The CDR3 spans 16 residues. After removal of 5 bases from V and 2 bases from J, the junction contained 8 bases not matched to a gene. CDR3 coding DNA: TGTGCCAGCAGTCCCTGGAGCGGGAGGATCACAGATACGCAGTATTTT. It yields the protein CASSPWSGRITDTQYF.

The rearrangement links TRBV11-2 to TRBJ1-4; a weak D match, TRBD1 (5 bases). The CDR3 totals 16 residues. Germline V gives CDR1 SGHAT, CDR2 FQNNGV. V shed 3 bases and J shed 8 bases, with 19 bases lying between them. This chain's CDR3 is CASSLTTGEKREKLFF. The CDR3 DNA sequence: TGTGCCAGCAGCTTGACAACGGGGGAGAAAAGAGAAAAACTGTTTTTT.

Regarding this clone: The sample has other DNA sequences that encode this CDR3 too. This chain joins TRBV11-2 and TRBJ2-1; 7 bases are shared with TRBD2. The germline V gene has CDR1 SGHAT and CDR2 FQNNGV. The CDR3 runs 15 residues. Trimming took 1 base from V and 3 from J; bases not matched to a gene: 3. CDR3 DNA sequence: TGTGCCAGCAGCTTAGCGGGCGGGAGCTACAATGAGCAGTTCTTC. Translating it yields CASSLAGGSYNEQFF.

CDR3 sequence: CASSPRASGTYEQYF. The CDR3 DNA sequence: TGTGCCAGCAGCCCCCGGGCTAGCGGGACCTACGAGCAGTACTTC. The V and J genes are TRBV9 and TRBJ2-7, with 9 bases aligning to TRBD2. CDR3 length: 15 residues. After removal of 4 bases from V and 2 bases from J, the junction contained 7 bases not matched to a gene. Germline lookup yields CDR1 SGDLS and CDR2 YYNGEE.

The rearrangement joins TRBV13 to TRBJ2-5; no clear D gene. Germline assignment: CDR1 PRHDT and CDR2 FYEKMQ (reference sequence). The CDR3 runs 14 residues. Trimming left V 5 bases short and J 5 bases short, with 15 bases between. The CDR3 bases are TGTGCCAGCAGCACCCTAGTGGGTACGGAGACCCAGTACTTC. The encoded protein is CASSTLVGTETQYF.

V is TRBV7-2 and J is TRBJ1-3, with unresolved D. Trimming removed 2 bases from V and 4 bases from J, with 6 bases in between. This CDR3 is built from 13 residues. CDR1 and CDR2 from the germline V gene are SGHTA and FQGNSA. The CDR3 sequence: CASSLNNGNTIYF. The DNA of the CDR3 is TGTGCCAGCAGCTTAAACAACGGAAACACCATATATTTT.

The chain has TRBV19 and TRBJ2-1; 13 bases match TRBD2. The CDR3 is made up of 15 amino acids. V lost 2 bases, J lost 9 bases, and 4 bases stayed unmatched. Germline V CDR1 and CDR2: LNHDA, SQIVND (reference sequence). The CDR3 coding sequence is TGTGCCAGTAGTATAAGGACTAGCGGGAGTGGTGAGCAGTTCTTC. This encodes CASSIRTSGSGEQFF.